The next 13 T cell receptor beta chains were all read from a single sample in a study of cytotoxic CD8 clonotypes in ibrutinib-treated CLL (dated by TCRdb to the early 2020s). Per the publication, the time point label means: progressive disease on ibrutinib. The library relied on the immunoSEQ multiplex PCR assay. TCRdb obtained this table from immuneACCESS and retained in-frame rearrangements with V and J assigned. These tables miss some clones; where compared with another copy, unresolved V genes account for less than half of the shortfall, and the remainder is unexplained. In all, the sample holds around 41,000 clones, and roughly three quarters of those were seen once. Jointly, the top ten make up around a tenth of the sample. Sequenced here: PBMCs, sampled at disease progression, from a patient treated with ibrutinib. The receptors were sampled from a human donor with chronic lymphocytic leukemia.

The count of this clone is one. The V call is TRBV4-1, the J call TRBJ2-5; D gene unclear. With the DNA end fitting TRBJ2-7 better, the J assignment may be wrong. Per the germline V gene, CDR1 is MGHRA and CDR2 is YSYEKL. The CDR3 has 16 residues. CDR3 region: CASSQSLAAFSYEQYF. DNA of the CDR3: TGCGCCAGCAGCCAGTCGCTCGCAGCTTTCTCCTACGAGCAGTACTTC.

This clone has only a few counts. The DNA of the CDR3 is TGCGCCAGCAGCCTTCGTGTCAATGAGCAGTTCTTC. Encoded protein: CASSLRVNEQFF. The rearrangement uses TRBV5-1 and TRBJ2-1; D gene ambiguous. V lost 4 bases to trimming and J lost 6 bases, with 8 bases between them. The CDR3 spans 12 residues. Germline V lookup: CDR1 SGHRS, CDR2 YFSETQ.

The rearrangement joins TRBV7-3 to TRBJ1-2; D call uncertain. CDR1 SGHTA and CDR2 FQGTGA come from the germline V gene. This CDR3 comprises 15 residues. The V and J ends lost 5 bases and 2 bases respectively, with 15 bases between them. The CDR3 DNA sequence: TGTGCCAGCAGCCCCACTCACTCAGAAAACTATGGCTACACCTTC. Amino acids: CASSPTHSENYGYTF. Variable domain in full (rest from reference TRBV7-3 and TRBJ1-2): GAGVSQTPSNKVTEKGKYVELRCDPISGHTALYWYRQSLGQGPEFLIYFQGTGAADDSGLPNDRFFAVRPEGSVSTLKIQRTERGDSAVYLCASSPTHSENYGYTFGSGTRLTVV.

The chain is built from TRBV5-1 and TRBJ2-5, with D possibly matching TRBD2 (6 bases). CDR3 length equals 16 residues. Germline loops: CDR1 SGHRS, CDR2 YFSETQ. Trimming left V 3 bases short and J 2 bases short, with 17 bases between. Written as DNA, the CDR3 is TGCGCCAGCAGCTATTTCGGAGGGACGGATCAAGAGACCCAGTACTTC. This gives the protein CASSYFGGTDQETQYF. Combining the CDR3 with reference TRBV5-1 and TRBJ2-5 gives the whole variable domain KAGVTQTPRYLIKTRGQQVTLSCSPISGHRSVSWYQQTPGQGLQFLFEYFSETQRNKGNFPGRFSGRQFSNSRSEMNVSTLELGDSALYLCASSYFGGTDQETQYFGPGTRLLVL.

The chain employs TRBV7-9 and TRBJ1-4; 8 bases agree with TRBD1. The CDR3 consists of 15 residues. V trimming: 5 bases; J trimming: 0 bases; junction bases outside the gene matches: 2. Looked up from germline, CDR1 is SEHNR and CDR2 is FQNEAQ (reference sequence). The CDR3 sequence: CASSETGATNEKLFF. For the CDR3, the DNA is TGTGCCAGCAGCGAGACAGGGGCAACTAATGAAAAACTGTTTTTT.

CDR3 DNA sequence: TGTGCCAGCAGCCTAGAGAGCGGGAGGAGCTCCTACAATGAGCAGTTCTTC. It encodes CASSLESGRSSYNEQFF. The chain recombines TRBV7-8 with TRBJ2-1; TRBD2 agrees at 9 bases. The V segment lost 5 bases and the J segment 0 bases; nucleotides outside the gene matches: 8. The CDR3 consists of 17 residues. CDR1 is SGHVS, CDR2 FQNEAQ, per germline.

This clone was picked up a small number of times. This chain uses TRBV6-4 with TRBJ1-1, with a tentative D call TRBD1 (5 bases). CDR3 size: 15 residues. Trimming cost V 6 bases and J 0 bases, with 14 bases left between them. CDR1 is MRHNA, CDR2 SNTAGT, per germline. The CDR3 sequence: CASRARGSMNTEAFF. CDR3 sequence (DNA): TGTGCCAGCAGGGCCCGGGGGAGTATGAACACTGAAGCTTTCTTT.

This chain joins TRBV16 and TRBJ1-5; TRBD1 is a possible D gene (6 bases). Germline values: CDR1 KGHSY, CDR2 FQNENV. V was cut by 1 base and J by 7 bases, with 14 bases left in between. The CDR3 sequence is 15 residues long. The CDR3 bases are TGTGCCAGCAGCCAATGGGGGCGTTCGGAGCAGCCCCAGCATTTT. As protein: CASSQWGRSEQPQHF.

The V call is TRBV11-2, the J call TRBJ2-1, with D uncertain. The germline V and J ends were trimmed by 3 bases and 7 bases, with 13 bases remaining between them. This CDR3 has 14 amino acids. Germline lookup yields CDR1 SGHAT and CDR2 FQNNGV. The CDR3 spells CASSFTILRNEQFF. Here the CDR3 DNA reads TGTGCCAGCAGCTTCACCATCCTCCGGAATGAGCAGTTCTTC.

The chain combines TRBV5-6 with TRBJ2-1, with 7 bases lining up with TRBD1. This CDR3 has 14 residues. Germline V gene sequence: CDR1 SGHDT, CDR2 YYEEEE. J was trimmed by 7 bases and V by 6 bases; bases with no gene match: 10. The CDR3 region is CASTRERGRNEQFF. The CDR3 region has the DNA TGTGCCAGCACCCGGGAAAGGGGGCGGAATGAGCAGTTCTTC.

The chain has TRBV25-1 and TRBJ1-1; D not certain. This CDR3 is 12 amino acids long. Germline values: CDR1 MGHDK, CDR2 SYGVNS. V dropped 5 bases and J dropped 1 base, with 5 bases sitting between them. The CDR3, as DNA: TGTGCCAGCAGTTTTGCGAACACTGAAGCTTTCTTT. It codes for CASSFANTEAFF. The whole variable domain, filled in from reference TRBV25-1 and TRBJ1-1, reads EADIYQTPRYLVIGTGKKITLECSQTMGHDKMYWYQQDPGMELHLIHYSYGVNSTEKGDLSSESTVSRIRTEHFPLTLESARPSHTSQYLCASSFANTEAFFGQGTRLTVV.

The V gene is TRBV7-2, the J gene TRBJ1-1; no firm D call. Per germline, CDR1 SGHTA and CDR2 FQGNSA. The germline V and J ends were trimmed by 2 bases and 0 bases, with 16 bases remaining between them. CDR3 length: 17 residues. The CDR3 bases are TGTGCCAGCAGCTTACTAGGGCAGAGAAGGGTGAACACTGAAGCTTTCTTT. Amino acid sequence: CASSLLGQRRVNTEAFF. Combining the CDR3 with reference TRBV7-2 and TRBJ1-1 gives the whole variable domain GAGVSQSPSNKVTEKGKDVELRCDPISGHTALYWYRQSLGQGLEFLIYFQGNSAPDKSGLPSDRFSAERTGGSVSTLTIQRTQQEDSAVYLCASSLLGQRRVNTEAFFGQGTRLTVV.

This chain connects TRBV7-9 to TRBJ2-1, with TRBD2 as a possible D gene (6 bases). CDR1 and CDR2 from the germline V gene are SEHNR and FQNEAQ (reference sequence). The germline V and J ends were trimmed by 4 bases and 8 bases, with 18 bases remaining between them. The CDR3 runs to 15 residues. The CDR3 loop is CASSSGVPRADEQFF. DNA of the CDR3: TGTGCCAGCAGCTCGGGAGTCCCGAGGGCCGATGAGCAGTTCTTC.